This is a list of T cell receptor beta chains from one sample in a study of read filtering for tumor transcriptome and immune sequencing. TCRdb fed the reads into MiXCR, producing one record per CDR3 protein. This table has about 19,000 distinct CDR3 sequences, approximately 20% appearing once. Sequencing was carried out using a population of CD138-negative cells sorted from bone marrow. All receptors derive from a donor aged 40 or over with multiple myeloma. CDR3s include the opening cysteine and the closing phenylalanine or tryptophan. The D gene is left open where the match is weak. Not all rows give a size; the values are once, few, many and, for expanded clones, a class.

TRBD2	TRBV28	TRBJ2-4	few	TGTGCCAGCAGTTTCGGCGGGAGAAACATTCAGTACTTC	CASSFGGRNIQYF
NA	TRBV15	TRBJ2-6	many	TGTGCCACCAGCAGAGATCTCGAGGGGGCCAACGTCCTGACTTTC	CATSRDLEGANVLTF
TRBD1	TRBV28	TRBJ2-4	NA	TGTGCCAGCAGTTTACCTTCCGAGACAGGGGTTCACATTCAGTACTTC	CASSLPSETGVHIQYF
NA	TRBV20-1	TRBJ2-7	once	TGCAGTGCTAGAGGAGGTCCGGGCTCCTACGAGCAGTACTTC	CSARGGPGSYEQYF
NA	TRBV29-1	TRBJ2-7	many	TGCAGCGTTGAAGAGGGCGAGCAGTACTTC	CSVEEGEQYF
NA	TRBV28	TRBJ2-1	many	TGTGCCAGCAGTTTCGTGGGCGGAGGGGGCAATGAGCAGTTCTTC	CASSFVGGGGNEQFF
NA	TRBV5-4	TRBJ2-7	few	TGTGCCAGCAGCTTCAGGCCTAGCGTCACCTACGAGCAGTACTTC	CASSFRPSVTYEQYF
TRBD2	TRBV2	TRBJ2-7	few	TGTGCCAGCACTGCGAGCGGGGGGGTATACGAGCAGTACTTC	CASTASGGVYEQYF
TRBD2	TRBV6-6	TRBJ2-3	many	TGTGCCAGCAGCTCCATAGCGGGAGGGCCGTCAGATACGCAGTATTTT	CASSSIAGGPSDTQYF
NA	TRBV6-2/TRBV6-3	TRBJ2-3	many	TGTGCCAGCAGTTACCTCACAGATACGCAGTATTTT	CASSYLTDTQYF
TRBD2	TRBV28	TRBJ2-7	many	TGTGCCAGCAGTTTATCGGGCACTCTGAGCGGGAGTATCAACTACGAGCAGTACTTC	CASSLSGTLSGSINYEQYF
TRBD1	TRBV7-3	TRBJ2-3	many	TGTGCCAGCAGCTTCTCCGGGACAGGGTCTAGCACAGATACGCAGTATTTT	CASSFSGTGSSTDTQYF
NA	TRBV2	TRBJ2-4	few	TGTGCCAGCAGTGAAGTGGAGGGGTGGGGGGCCAAAAACATTCAGTACTTC	CASSEVEGWGAKNIQYF
NA	TRBV28	TRBJ1-1	NA	TGTGCCAGCAGACCGCCTAACACTGAAGCTTTCTTT	CASRPPNTEAFF
NA	TRBV6-1	TRBJ1-5	NA	TGTGCCAGCAGGACGGCACCTAATCAGCCCCAGCATTTT	CASRTAPNQPQHF
TRBD2	TRBV14	TRBJ2-6	NA	TGTGCCAACAGCCCTCGGGGGGTTGGGGCCAGCGTCCTGACTTTC	CANSPRGVGASVLTF
NA	TRBV4-3	TRBJ2-3	NA	TGCGCCAGCAGCCAAGATCTAACCGACTCGGATACGCAGTATTTT	CASSQDLTDSDTQYF
NA	TRBV4-3	TRBJ2-1	many	TGCGCCAGCAGCCAAGATGGCCAGGGAAGCTCCTACAATGAGCAGTTCTTC	CASSQDGQGSSYNEQFF
NA	TRBV19	TRBJ2-7	NA	TGTGCCACCGCCACGTTGGTCGCCACCGGCGAGCAGTACTTC	CATATLVATGEQYF
TRBD2	TRBV6-2/TRBV6-3	TRBJ2-1	many	TGTGCCAGCAGAACAGGTGCGGGAGGGTACAATGAGCAGTTCTTC	CASRTGAGGYNEQFF
NA	TRBV29-1	TRBJ2-5	NA	TGCGGCGTTGATCAGACAGGGAGGGGTAGAGAGACCCAGTACTTC	CGVDQTGRGRETQYF
TRBD1	TRBV6-2/TRBV6-3	TRBJ1-1	medium-sized	TGTGCCAGCACAGGGACAGGCTACACTGAAGCTTTCTTT	CASTGTGYTEAFF
NA	TRBV3-1	TRBJ2-3	few	TGTGCCAGCAGCCAAGAGGGGATACAGACAGATACGCAGTATTTT	CASSQEGIQTDTQYF
TRBD2	TRBV27	TRBJ2-7	NA	TGTGCCAGCAGTTCCGCGTGGATTGGGACTAGCCGGAGCTCCTACGAGCAGTACTTC	CASSSAWIGTSRSSYEQYF
NA	TRBV14	TRBJ1-1	NA	TGTGCCAGCAGCCAGGGGTTAGAAGCTTTCTTT	CASSQGLEAFF
NA	TRBV6-2/TRBV6-3	TRBJ2-3	NA	TGTGCCAGCAGAAGCGTGGTCACAGATACGCAGTATTTT	CASRSVVTDTQYF
NA	TRBV10-2	TRBJ2-6	many	TGCGCCAGCAGTGATCGTCGGGGCGGGCTTGGGGCCAACGTCCTGACTTTC	CASSDRRGGLGANVLTF
NA	TRBV5-1	TRBJ2-3	NA	TGCGCCAGCAGCTTGGCGCGACGGGGTAGCACAGATACGCAGTATTTT	CASSLARRGSTDTQYF
NA	TRBV7-9	TRBJ1-1	large	TGTGCCAGCAGCCCTCTAAAGAGAAACACTGAAGCTTTCTTT	CASSPLKRNTEAFF